Detailed here is one TCR beta chain. Patients with alopecia areata provided lesional scalp punch biopsies as well as peripheral blood. Sorting of CD4+ and CD8+ T cells was performed on PBMCs. The CDR3 length is 17 residues. V was clipped by 5 bases and J by 4 bases; unmatched bases: 7. Germline V lookup: CDR1 SGHTA, CDR2 FQGTGA. This sample is drawn from a study of CD8+ T cells in alopecia areata. For the study at large: Treated patients received oral tofacitinib, 5 to 10 mg twice daily.

Following extraction, RNA underwent reverse transcription to cDNA, which served as the sequencing template. This table comes from immunoSEQ multiplex PCR, and its TCRdb copy is limited to in-frame clones, with some not included. The table lists some 130,000 clones, roughly 61% of them singletons. The specimen was CD4+ T cells sorted from blood, collected at week 0. This TCR came from a human donor with alopecia areata. V gene TRBV7-3 combines with J gene TRBJ2-5; 16 positions agree with TRBD2. In nucleotides, the CDR3 is TGTGCCAGCAGCCTCGGGACTAGCGGGAGGGCCGCAGAGACCCAGTACTTC. Translating it yields CASSLGTSGRAAETQYF.